This TCR beta chain was observed in a study of cytomegalovirus exposure and HLA in healthy donors. General observations from the study: The majority of CMV-associated TCR beta chains were reported as apparently HLA-restricted in a later analysis. Most TCR sequences proved rare, with some public TCRs found in many donors. A later look showed TCR association rates differing by HLA locus, highest for DRB1 and lowest for HLA-C. The authors enumerated around 150 TCR beta chains as linked to cytomegalovirus.

The germline CDR1 and CDR2 sequences are SGHKS and YYEKEE (reference sequence). With 3 bases removed from V and 6 bases from J, the gap between germline ends came to 12 bases. The CDR3 contains 14 residues. PCR used 60 Vbeta primers and 13 Jbeta primers. The assay was immunoSEQ multiplex PCR, and TCRdb's table has in-frame clones only and misses some. The table gives about 160,000 clones; the top ten clones make up roughly 2% of it. On this clone itself: The target antigen is unknown.

The clonotype was recovered from a man aged 25-40 years in good health and CMV-seronegative. The source material was PBMCs. The rearrangement uses TRBV5-5 and TRBJ2-2, with D possibly being TRBD2 (7 bases). Written as DNA, the CDR3 is TGTGCCAGCAGCTCAACAGGGAGGGCCGGGGAGCTGTTTTTT. This translates into CASSSTGRAGELFF. The variable domain in full, completed from reference TRBV5-5 and TRBJ2-2, reads DAGVTQSPTHLIKTRGQQVTLRCSPISGHKSVSWYQQVLGQGPQFIFQYYEKEERGRGNFPDRFSARQFPNYSSELNVNALLLGDSALYLCASSSTGRAGELFFGEGSRLTVL.